This TCR beta chain is drawn from a study of T cell repertoires in cytomegalovirus infection. Overall study context: CMV epitopes in the study were HLA-C-restricted (recently identified) and HLA-B-restricted (well studied). It can be stated that public TCR beta signatures indicated CMV infection as well as a matching HLA type. Study-level points and caveats: Summed public TCR beta family frequency identified CMV carriers bearing the relevant HLA. What dominated the ex vivo response were HLA-C-restricted CMV-specific TCR beta clonotypes.

TCRdb itself ran the reads through MiXCR, one entry per CDR3 protein. The sample contains a few hundred thousand distinct CDR3 sequences, 40% of which appear only once. This clonotype was counted a few times. Antigen unknown. Per the germline V gene, CDR1 is SGHTA and CDR2 is FQGNSA. CDR3 size: 20 residues. V dropped 9 bases and J dropped 3; count of bases not matched to a gene: 18. The TCR sequence derives from a human donor in good health (CMV status not recorded). Some clones in this sample may be carry-over from other donors' samples. The chain joins TRBV7-2 to TRBJ2-3, with 16 bases lining up with TRBD2. Material: cultured PBMCs, obtained from culture after CMV antigen stimulation. DNA of the CDR3: TGTGCCAGTCTACCACTGACCGGGACTAGCGGGGGGGCTTGGACAGATACGCAGTATTTT. This gives the protein CASLPLTGTSGGAWTDTQYF.